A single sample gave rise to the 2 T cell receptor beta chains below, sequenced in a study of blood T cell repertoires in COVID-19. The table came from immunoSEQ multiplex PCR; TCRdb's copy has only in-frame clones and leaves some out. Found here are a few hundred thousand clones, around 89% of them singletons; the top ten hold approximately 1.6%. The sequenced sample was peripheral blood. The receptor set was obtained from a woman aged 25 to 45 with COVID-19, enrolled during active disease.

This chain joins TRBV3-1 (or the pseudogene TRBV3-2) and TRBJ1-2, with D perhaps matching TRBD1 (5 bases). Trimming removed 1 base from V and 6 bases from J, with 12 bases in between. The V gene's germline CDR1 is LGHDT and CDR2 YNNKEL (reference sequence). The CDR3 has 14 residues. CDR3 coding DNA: TGTGCCAGCAGCCAAGTGGGGCGGTTGGATGGCTACACCTTC. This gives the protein CASSQVGRLDGYTF.

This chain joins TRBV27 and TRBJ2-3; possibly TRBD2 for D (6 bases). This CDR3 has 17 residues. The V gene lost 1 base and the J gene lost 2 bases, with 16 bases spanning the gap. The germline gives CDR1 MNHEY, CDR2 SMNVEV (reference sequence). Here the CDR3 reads CASSLLSGGANTDTQYF. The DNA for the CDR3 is TGTGCCAGCAGTTTATTGAGTGGCGGGGCGAACACAGATACGCAGTATTTT.